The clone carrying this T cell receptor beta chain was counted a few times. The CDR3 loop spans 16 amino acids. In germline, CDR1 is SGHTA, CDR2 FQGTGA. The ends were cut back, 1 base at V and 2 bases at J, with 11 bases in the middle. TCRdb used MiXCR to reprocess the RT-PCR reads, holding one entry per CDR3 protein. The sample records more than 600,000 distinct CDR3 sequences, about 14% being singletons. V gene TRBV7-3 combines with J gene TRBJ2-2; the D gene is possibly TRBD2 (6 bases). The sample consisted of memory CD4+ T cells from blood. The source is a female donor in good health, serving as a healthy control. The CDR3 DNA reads TGTGCCAGCAGCTTAATGCCGGGACTCAACACCGGGGAGCTGTTTTTT. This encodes CASSLMPGLNTGELFF.